The T cell receptor (beta chain) under discussion was sequenced for a study of blood T cell repertoires in COVID-19 (dated by TCRdb to 2020 to 2022). Looking at the study overall: The collaborator samples originated in the United States, Italy and Spain and spanned the acute and convalescent phases of COVID-19. The repertoires were released in a freely available public database intended as a resource for research on the immune response to SARS-CoV-2. Nearly every sample came with metadata listing a de-identified subject ID, COVID-19 status, age in years and sex. The samples were drawn from the first 160 participants of the ongoing ImmuneRACE study and from over a thousand subjects provided by 6 global collaborators. Where available, HLA class I and class II types were obtained from metadata supplied by the sample provider rather than from assay-based typing. The dataset comprised deeply sampled blood TCRbeta repertoires from subjects exposed to, actively infected with, or recovered from COVID-19. The prospective study material was composed of cDNA or gDNA derived from T cells, B-cell-depleted T cells, or PBMCs. General study outcomes and caveats: The quantity of clinical and demographic metadata differed by source and by participant and was supplied without curation.

The germline V gene specifies SNHLY as CDR1 and FYNNEI as CDR2. V is cut back by 2 bases and J by 5 bases, with 1 base in the junction unmatched. Including the terminal cysteine and phenylalanine, the CDR3 comprises 15 residues. Solely the CDR3 DNA is kept, with 45 bases framed from the first base. The immunoSEQ Assay, a bias-controlled multiplex PCR, was used to amplify TCRbeta CDR3 regions from genomic DNA. The published analysis was carried out like this. The number of nucleated cells in each sample was estimated from the amplification of reference gene primers within the assay. To quantify the absolute abundance of each unique TCRbeta CDR3 rearrangement, sequence reads were collapsed and filtered. For each sample, productive Simpson clonality was calculated by taking the square root of Simpson's diversity index across productive rearrangements. TCRdb took this table from immuneACCESS and kept in-frame rearrangements with V and J called. Such tables lack part of the clones; where checked against another copy, unresolved V genes explain under half of the gap, and the rest is unexplained. D and trimming come from the DNA, and the V and J calls and clone size come from that table. This sample gives roughly 150,000 clones in total; 80% of them show up just once. The top ten hold about 0.5% of the sample.

In its sample, this clone was seen once. The target of this receptor is not known. Base qualities were left out, and no much larger clone turns up one base away. The collaborating institutions used their own protocols to collect whole blood in K2EDTA tubes. For TCRbeta analysis, collaborators shipped samples as frozen whole blood, isolated PBMCs, or DNA extracted from either of those sample types. The specimen was peripheral blood. The receptor comes from a man aged 55 to 70 with acute or convalescent COVID-19. The chain joins TRBV2 to TRBJ2-2, with 11 central nucleotides matching TRBD2. The encoded CDR3 is CASSELAGGTGELFF. DNA sequence: TGTGCCAGCAGTGAACTAGCGGGGGGTACCGGGGAGCTGTTTTTT.